These 22 T cell receptor beta chains share one sample of origin, sequenced in a study of T cells in Graves' hyperthyroidism and ophthalmopathy (dated by TCRdb to about 2019). The method behind the library was multiplex PCR. Reads for this sample came from an Illumina HiSeq 2000. Amplification of TCR beta CDR3 regions was carried out from RNA transcripts. The first round of RT-PCR for the TCR CDR3 was performed with the HTBI primer set and the Qiagen OneStep RT-PCR kit. The public reads were quality trimmed at Q25 with fastp and then assembled into clones with MiXCR by TCRdb, keeping productive beta chains. Every CDR3 protein is listed once, alongside the most common genes and DNA of its rows. The sample records hundreds of thousands of distinct CDR3 sequences, just over 45% of which are singletons. The ten largest account for about 8.2% of the sample. The sequenced sample was peripheral blood or thyroid tissue (not recorded which). These receptors were collected from a woman aged 18-29 years with Graves' hyperthyroidism. Donor details come from another sample of the same person, matched by shared clones.

This sequence joins TRBV2 and TRBJ1-5; the match to TRBD1 covers 7 bases. Germline V gene data show CDR1 as SNHLY and CDR2 as FYNNEI. CDR3 size: 15 residues. V shed 4 bases, J shed 7 bases, and the junction held 10 bases outside the gene matches. The CDR3 DNA follows: TGTGCCAGCAGTGCCGGGACAGTTGGGGGCCAGCCCCAGCATTTT. This gives the protein CASSAGTVGGQPQHF.

Comment on this clonotype: The junction shows a germline mismatch at one end, possibly a read error. The V gene is TRBV25-1, the J gene TRBJ2-7; tentative D call: TRBD1 (5 bases). Per germline, CDR1 MGHDK and CDR2 SYGVNS. The CDR3 covers 13 residues. Written as DNA, the CDR3 is TGCGCCAGCAGCGCTGGACATCTCTACGAGCAGTACTTC. It is translated as CASSAGHLYEQYF.

The V gene is TRBV14, the J gene TRBJ1-2, with D perhaps matching TRBD1 (6 bases). The germline gives CDR1 SGHDN, CDR2 FVKESK. V shed 5 bases and J shed 6 bases, with 16 bases lying between them. The CDR3 spans 14 residues. The chain's CDR3 is CASSTRRDIHGYTF. CDR3 bases: TGTGCCAGCAGCACAAGGAGGGACATTCATGGCTACACCTTC.

The chain couples TRBV7-3 to TRBJ2-7; D uncertain. Germline lookup yields CDR1 SGHTA and CDR2 FQGTGA. CDR3 length: 15 residues. V was cut by 6 bases and J by 1 base, with 16 bases left in between. CDR3 sequence: CASSYSMAQSYEQYF. CDR3 sequence (DNA): TGTGCCAGCAGTTACTCGATGGCACAGTCCTACGAGCAGTACTTC.

V usage is TRBV7-8 and J usage is TRBJ2-7, with D perhaps matching TRBD1 or TRBD2 (5 bases each). Judging by the DNA end, TRBJ2-1 fits better; the J call may be wrong. Germline lookup yields CDR1 SGHVS and CDR2 FQNEAQ. The CDR3 has 15 amino acids. The CDR3 spells CASSSSRDPQREQFF. The CDR3 DNA follows: TGTGCCAGCAGCTCAAGCCGGGACCCTCAACGGGAGCAGTTCTTC.

This chain uses TRBV20-1 with TRBJ2-5, with D tentatively TRBD1 or TRBD2 (5 bases each). V was pared by 7 bases and J by 3 bases, with 12 bases between. Germline V CDR1 and CDR2: DFQATT, SNEGSKA (reference sequence). The CDR3 extends over 12 amino acids. The CDR3, as DNA: TGCAGTGTGGGTAGAGGGGAAGAGACCCAGTACTTC. Translation gives CSVGRGEETQYF.

The table lists this clonotype with a few counts. The DNA for the CDR3 is TGTGCCACCAGTGAGACCCGCAATGAGCAGTTCTTC. Translation: CATSETRNEQFF. The V call is TRBV24-1, the J call TRBJ2-1; no reliable D call. Germline loops: CDR1 KGHDR, CDR2 SFDVKD. The CDR3 covers 12 residues. The V end lost 4 bases, the J end lost 6 bases, and 6 bases lay between the germline ends.

The rearrangement joins TRBV12-3 or TRBV12-4 to TRBJ2-6; TRBD1 matches 12 bases. V was clipped by 5 bases and J by 2 bases; unmatched bases: 4. The CDR3 consists of 17 residues. CDR3 nucleotides: TGTGCCAGCAGTCCGGGACAGGGGGCGCCTGGGGCCAACGTCCTGACTTTC. This gives the protein CASSPGQGAPGANVLTF.

This chain joins TRBV2 and TRBJ2-5, with D perhaps matching TRBD2 (5 bases). Germline CDR1 is SNHLY and CDR2 is FYNNEI. With 5 bases removed from V and 5 bases from J, the gap between germline ends came to 15 bases. The CDR3 loop spans 14 amino acids. In DNA form, the CDR3 reads TGTGCCAGCAGTTCCACGGCTAGCTGGGAGACCCAGTACTTC. It specifies CASSSTASWETQYF.

The chain is built from TRBV29-1 and TRBJ2-2; 7 nucleotides line up with TRBD2. CDR1 and CDR2 from the germline V gene are SQVTM and ANQGSEA. The CDR3 length is 15 residues. V was pared by 4 bases and J by 10 bases, with 15 bases of the junction left unmatched. CDR3 loop: CSVGPGLAAPEELFF. In DNA, the CDR3 is TGCAGCGTTGGTCCGGGGCTAGCGGCCCCCGAGGAGCTGTTTTTT.

The rearrangement links TRBV20-1 to TRBJ1-5; D uncertain. Deletions cut 6 bases from V and 4 bases from J, with 10 bases between. Germline-derived CDR1 and CDR2 are DFQATT and SNEGSKA (reference sequence). The CDR3 totals 12 residues. The CDR3 loop is CSANQKNQPQHF. In nucleotides, the CDR3 is TGCAGTGCCAACCAGAAAAATCAGCCCCAGCATTTT.

Concerning this clonotype itself: The junction and the germline gene differ at one end; a read error may be behind it. V usage is TRBV7-9 and J usage is TRBJ2-7; 11 positions match TRBD1. The V gene's germline CDR1 is SEHNR and CDR2 FQNEAQ (reference sequence). The CDR3 totals 16 residues. The CDR3 region is CASSQDSGTGGYEQYF. The CDR3 DNA reads as TGCGCCAGCAGCCAAGATAGCGGGACAGGGGGCTACGAGCAGTACTTC.

The chain combines TRBV10-3 with TRBJ1-1; D is possibly TRBD1 (5 bases). The CDR3 consists of 11 residues. Germline CDR1 is ENHRY and CDR2 is SYGVKD. In DNA form, the CDR3 reads TGTGCTTGCGGACGGGGGACTGAAGCTTTCTTT. It yields the protein CACGRGTEAFF.

This clonotype was observed a single time. This chain joins TRBV25-1 and TRBJ1-1; no firm D call. The V gene's germline CDR1 is MGHDK and CDR2 SYGVNS. The CDR3 is 12 amino acids. V lost 6 bases, J lost 6 bases, and 11 bases lay in between. CDR3 protein: CASRGGKSEAFF. The CDR3 nucleotides are TGTGCCAGCAGAGGAGGAAAGTCTGAAGCTTTCTTT.

This clonotype was seen a handful of times. V is TRBV10-2 and J is TRBJ2-7; 10 nucleotides align to TRBD2. V lost 0 bases to trimming and J lost 2 bases; unmatched junction nucleotides: 4. The CDR3 covers 16 residues. CDR1 is WSHSY and CDR2 is SAAADI in the germline V gene. The CDR3 region has the DNA TGCGCCAGCAGTGAGTCGACAACTAGCGGGACCTACGAGCAGTACTTC. Encoded protein: CASSESTTSGTYEQYF.

This clonotype was counted at least ten times. V and J are TRBV29-1 and TRBJ2-7, with D unresolved. Trimming left V 3 bases short and J 6 bases short, with 12 bases between. Germline CDR1 and CDR2: SQVTM and ANQGSEA. The CDR3 extends over 12 amino acids. Here the CDR3 reads CSVEVGWGEQYF. The CDR3 coding sequence is TGCAGCGTTGAGGTCGGATGGGGCGAGCAGTACTTC.

Turning to this clonotype: The missing conserved phenylalanine or tryptophan at the end of this CDR3 makes a read error likely. This chain uses TRBV7-9 with TRBJ2-5; D not certain. Trimming took 4 bases from V and 7 from J, leaving 10 bases between them. Germline V gene sequence: CDR1 SEHNR, CDR2 FQNEAQ (reference sequence). This CDR3 contains 12 residues. The CDR3 DNA sequence: TGTGCCAGCAGCTCGAACAAAGGGACCCAGTACCTC. This translates into CASSSNKGTQYL.

In its sample, this clonotype was seen a few times. The chain joins TRBV7-2 to TRBJ2-5; D remains ambiguous. The CDR3 runs 15 residues. Trimming pared 6 bases from V and 0 bases from J, leaving 14 bases between. Germline V CDR1 and CDR2: SGHTA, FQGNSA. The CDR3 nucleotides are TGTGCCAGCAGTGACCCACACCAGTACCAAGAGACCCAGTACTTC. It encodes CASSDPHQYQETQYF.

In its sample, this clonotype was seen once. CDR3 amino acids: CASTHSEGSPYEQYF. The CDR3 region has the DNA TGCGCCAGCACCCATTCGGAGGGGAGCCCCTACGAGCAGTACTTC. The rearrangement joins TRBV5-1 to TRBJ2-7; a weak D match, TRBD2 (6 bases). Trimming stripped 6 bases from V and 2 bases from J, with 18 bases between. This CDR3 is 15 amino acids long. Germline CDR1 and CDR2: SGHRS and YFSETQ. Variable domain in full (rest from reference TRBV5-1 and TRBJ2-7): KAGVTQTPRYLIKTRGQQVTLSCSPISGHRSVSWYQQTPGQGLQFLFEYFSETQRNKGNFPGRFSGRQFSNSRSEMNVSTLELGDSALYLCASTHSEGSPYEQYFGPGTRLTVT.

This clonotype came up many times. The chain has TRBV25-1 and TRBJ2-7; 7 nucleotides line up with TRBD1. V dropped 0 bases and J dropped 7; count of bases not matched to a gene: 12. The germline V gene has CDR1 MGHDK and CDR2 SYGVNS. This CDR3 spans 16 amino acids. The CDR3 region is CASSEYPTGPSREQYF. The CDR3 DNA is TGTGCCAGCAGTGAATACCCGACAGGGCCGAGTAGAGAGCAGTACTTC.

This clonotype has ten or more counts. The gene calls are TRBV10-2 and TRBJ1-5; maybe TRBD1 (5 bases). CDR3 length: 15 amino acids. Germline CDR1 WSHSY, CDR2 SAAADI. With 7 bases removed from V and 7 bases from J, the gap between germline ends came to 20 bases. The DNA for the CDR3 is TGCGCCAGCATGGGCGGGAGGGGAGTAGGGCAGCCCCAGCATTTT. Protein sequence: CASMGGRGVGQPQHF.

About this clonotype: Sequence at one end of the junction differs from germline and may be a read error. The chain joins TRBV7-2 to TRBJ2-5; D unclear. The CDR3 is 14 amino acids. Germline CDR1 reads SGHTA; CDR2 reads FQGNSA. The CDR3 here is CASSLRRLQGTQYF. CDR3 in DNA: TGTGCCAGCAGCCTCCGACGCCTTCAAGGGACCCAGTACTTC.